This is a list of T cell receptor beta chains from one sample in a study of T cells in Graves' hyperthyroidism and ophthalmopathy. MiXCR was run by TCRdb on the multiplex PCR reads, yielding one entry per CDR3 protein. The table records approximately 400,000 distinct CDR3 sequences, approximately 13% of them present only once. The specimen was blood. The origin of the receptors is a man younger than 45 with Graves' hyperthyroidism that later progressed to Graves' ophthalmopathy. Both conserved end residues are part of each CDR3. D genes are given only for firm matches. Rows give clone size only sometimes, using once, few, many, or a class for an expanded clone.

v_call,j_call,d_call,clone_size,cdr3_nt,cdr3_aa
TRBV7-6,TRBJ2-3,TRBD2,many,TGTGCCAGCAGCTCGGGACTAGCGGGCACAGATACGCAGTATTTT,CASSSGLAGTDTQYF
TRBV20-1,TRBJ2-1,-,many,TGCAGTGCTACTCCGACACCCTACAATGAGCAGTTCTTC,CSATPTPYNEQFF
TRBV7-9,TRBJ2-2,-,few,TGTGCCAGCAGCTTTCGGGACTCCTACACCGGGGAGCTGTTTTTT,CASSFRDSYTGELFF
TRBV7-9,TRBJ2-5,-,many,TGTGCCAGCAGCCGAGCTGAGACCCAGTACTTC,CASSRAETQYF
TRBV4-1,TRBJ2-1,-,-,TGCGCCAGCAGCCAAGAGACTCCGAGGGGCCGGAGCTCCTACAATGAGCAGATCTTC,CASSQETPRGRSSYNEQIF
TRBV20-1,TRBJ2-3,-,many,TGCAGTGCTAGCCGGGACAGCACAGATACGCAGTATTTT,CSASRDSTDTQYF
TRBV5-6,TRBJ2-7,-,few,TGTGCCAGCAGCTGGCAGGACGAGCAGTACTTC,CASSWQDEQYF
TRBV19,TRBJ1-3,-,few,TGTGCCAGTAGTAGAAACACCGACTCTGGAAACACCATATATTTT,CASSRNTDSGNTIYF
TRBV3-1,TRBJ2-6,-,once,TGTGCCAGCAGCCAAGATAGCCGGGTCTCTGGGGCCAACGTCCTGACTTTC,CASSQDSRVSGANVLTF
TRBV4-1,TRBJ1-1,-,few,TGCGCCAGCAGCCAAGATAGGTGGGAAGCTTTCTTT,CASSQDRWEAFF
TRBV2,TRBJ1-1,-,many,TGTGCCAGCACCAAGAACACTGAAGCTTTCTTT,CASTKNTEAFF
TRBV6-1,TRBJ2-7,-,many,TGTGCCAGCAGTGAAGGTGGCTACTATTACGAGCAGTACTTC,CASSEGGYYYEQYF
TRBV7-9,TRBJ2-7,TRBD2,-,TGTGCCAGCAGCTTGGGCGGGGGGGCCTGGGAGCAGTACTTC,CASSLGGGAWEQYF
TRBV27,TRBJ1-1,-,many,TGTGCCAGCAGTTTAAATGGGGCCCGGAACACTGAAGCTTTCTTT,CASSLNGARNTEAFF
TRBV11-2,TRBJ2-7,-,many,TGTGCCAGCAGCCAGCGAAACTTTTTCTACGAGCAGTACTTC,CASSQRNFFYEQYF
TRBV2,TRBJ2-5,TRBD2,many,TGTGCCAGCAGTGAAGATGGACTAGCCTATGAGACCCAGTACTTC,CASSEDGLAYETQYF
TRBV15,TRBJ1-4,TRBD1,few,TGTGCCACCAGCATATCCCCCGGGACAGAAAATGAAAAACTGTTTTTT,CATSISPGTENEKLFF
TRBV11-2,TRBJ2-2,TRBD1,-,TGTGCCAGCAGCATGAACAGGGGGCAGAACGGGGAGCTGTTTTTT,CASSMNRGQNGELFF
TRBV6-1,TRBJ1-4,TRBD1,many,TGTGCCAGCGGAGAACCGGGACAGACAGCAACTAATGAAAAACTGTTTTTT,CASGEPGQTATNEKLFF
TRBV28,TRBJ2-7,-,many,TGTGCCAGCAGTCAGACAGCCACCTACGAGCAGTACTTC,CASSQTATYEQYF
TRBV7-6,TRBJ1-1,-,-,TGTGCCAGCAGCTTAGAATCGGGGACAAATATGAACACTGAAGCTTTCTTT,CASSLESGTNMNTEAFF
TRBV20-1,TRBJ2-1,-,-,TGCAGTGCTCAACGGGAGTTCAGTGAGCAGTTCTTC,CSAQREFSEQFF
TRBV7-9,TRBJ2-7,-,many,TGTGCCAGCAGCTTAGCACCAGGGTCGGCCGAGCAGTACTTC,CASSLAPGSAEQYF
TRBV18,TRBJ1-5,-,few,TGTGCCAGCTCACCCCAGGCCAATCAGCCCCAGCATTTT,CASSPQANQPQHF
TRBV7-8,TRBJ2-1,TRBD2,many,TGTGCCAGCAGCTTAATCTCAGGGACTAGCGGGGGTGATCACAATGAGCAGTTCTTC,CASSLISGTSGGDHNEQFF
TRBV11-3,TRBJ2-2,TRBD2,few,TGTGCCAGCAGCTCAATAGCGGGGGACACCGGGGAGCTGTTTTTT,CASSSIAGDTGELFF
TRBV12-3/TRBV12-4,TRBJ1-3,-,many,TGTGCCAGCAGTCCCGGGCCGAGCTCTGGAAACACCATATATTTT,CASSPGPSSGNTIYF
TRBV20-1,TRBJ1-5,-,few,TGCAGTGCTAGACAGGGGAATAGCAATCAGCCCCAGCATTTT,CSARQGNSNQPQHF
TRBV6-6,TRBJ1-2,-,few,TGTGCCAGCAGTTACTCGGAAACCTCGGGACTCTATGGCTACACCTTC,CASSYSETSGLYGYTF
TRBV6-1,TRBJ2-5,TRBD1,-,TGTGCCAGCAGTCAGACAGGGGGGAGCCAAGAGACCCAGTACTTC,CASSQTGGSQETQYF
TRBV4-2,TRBJ2-7,TRBD2,few,TGTGCCAGCAGCCCTACTAGCGGGGGGCAGCCCGAGCAGTACTTC,CASSPTSGGQPEQYF
TRBV7-6,TRBJ2-2,TRBD2,-,TGTGCCAGCAGCTTAGCGGCGGGGGGCGTTTATTACACCGGGGAGCTGTTTTTT,CASSLAAGGVYYTGELFF
TRBV7-8,TRBJ1-2,-,-,TGTGCCAGCAGCGAAAGGACCATGGCAGGCGCTAACTATGGCTACACCTTC,CASSERTMAGANYGYTF
TRBV30,TRBJ1-5,-,-,TGTGCCTGGAGCGCCATGGACCATCAGCCCCAGCATTTT,CAWSAMDHQPQHF
TRBV28,TRBJ1-5,TRBD1,-,TGTGCCAGCAGTTCGCGGGACAGGGAGACCAATCAGCCCCAGCATTTT,CASSSRDRETNQPQHF
TRBV6-1,TRBJ2-5,-,many,TGTGCCAGCAGTGCTCCAATGGAGACCCAGTACTTC,CASSAPMETQYF
TRBV12-5,TRBJ2-5,TRBD2,many,TGTGCTAGTGGTTTGGAGCGCGGGGGGCCGGAGACCCAGTACTTC,CASGLERGGPETQYF
TRBV5-4,TRBJ2-5,-,few,TGTGCCAGCAGCTTGGTCGGGGGAATGGAGACCCAGTACTTC,CASSLVGGMETQYF
TRBV3-1,TRBJ2-1,TRBD1,many,TGTGCCACCGGTTCTGGACAGGGGGCTTTCAATGAGCAGTTCTTC,CATGSGQGAFNEQFF
TRBV5-1,TRBJ2-5,TRBD1,many,TGCGCCAGCAGCTTCGGGACAGTGCCTTTATCGGAGACCCAGTACTTC,CASSFGTVPLSETQYF
TRBV29-1,TRBJ2-7,-,many,TGCAGCGTTCGGGGCAGCTCCTACGAGCAGTACTTC,CSVRGSSYEQYF
TRBV6-4,TRBJ2-1,-,-,TGTGCCAGCAGTGCGGACTCCTACAATGAGCAGTTCTTC,CASSADSYNEQFF
TRBV24-1,TRBJ2-3,TRBD2,few,TGTGCCACCAGTGATTTGGGGACTAACACAGATACGCAGTATTTT,CATSDLGTNTDTQYF
TRBV3-1,TRBJ1-2,-,many,TGTGCCAGCAGCCCTCGGGCCGACTATGGCTACACCTTC,CASSPRADYGYTF